These 27 T cell receptor beta chains originate from one sample sequenced in a study of blood T cell repertoires in COVID-19. Repertoires were generated with immunoSEQ multiplex PCR, while TCRdb's copy carries only in-frame clones and drops some. The table records roughly 60,000 clones, approximately 85% of them present only once. Sequenced input: peripheral blood. The receptors originated from a human donor in a cohort sampled during active COVID-19.

CDR3 bases: TGTGCCAGCAGCCAAGTGGGACAGGGGGCTGGGGAGCAGTACTTC. The encoded protein is CASSQVGQGAGEQYF. The V gene is TRBV4-2, the J gene TRBJ2-7; 12 bases match TRBD1. The V gene end was trimmed by 1 base and the J gene end by 7 bases; junction bases not matched to a gene: 5. CDR3 length equals 15 residues. Per the germline V gene, CDR1 is LGHNA and CDR2 is YNFKEQ.

CDR3 protein: CASRKGTGGTTGTDTQYF. CDR3 bases: TGTGCCAGCAGGAAAGGGACAGGGGGCACCACCGGAACAGATACGCAGTATTTT. The chain is built from TRBV2 and TRBJ2-3; 12 bases are shared with TRBD1. The ends lost 6 bases at V and 3 bases at J; junction bases unmatched: 13. In germline, CDR1 is SNHLY, CDR2 FYNNEI. The CDR3 contains 18 residues.

V usage is TRBV7-8 and J usage is TRBJ1-5; TRBD1 aligns across 8 bases. Germline V gene lookup returns CDR1 SGHVS and CDR2 FQNEAQ. This CDR3 has 14 residues. The J segment lost 3 bases and the V segment lost 5 bases, leaving 3 bases of the junction unmatched. As DNA, the CDR3 is TGTGCCAGCAGCCGGACAGGGTTCAATCAGCCCCAGCATTTT. Translating it yields CASSRTGFNQPQHF.

This clone was observed once. The chain is built from TRBV7-6 and TRBJ2-7, with a tentative D call TRBD2 (7 bases). Deletions cut 0 bases from V and 6 bases from J, with 18 bases between. The CDR3 spans 16 residues. Germline loops: CDR1 SGHVS, CDR2 FNYEAQ. The CDR3 DNA sequence: TGTGCCAGCAGCTTAGCGGGGGCGGGGGCGCTTGCCGAGCAGTACTTC. This gives the protein CASSLAGAGALAEQYF.

J is TRBJ2-4 and V is TRBV5-1; possible D gene TRBD1, 5 bases. The V gene's germline CDR1 is SGHRS and CDR2 YFSETQ. The CDR3 has 14 residues. V lost 1 base and J lost 6, with 11 bases in between. The CDR3: CASSLPGPRNIQYF. The DNA of the CDR3 is TGCGCCAGCAGCTTGCCAGGGCCCCGAAACATTCAGTACTTC.

The chain links TRBV19 to TRBJ1-5, with a tentative D call TRBD1 (5 bases). CDR3 length: 18 amino acids. The germline gives CDR1 LNHDA, CDR2 SQIVND (reference sequence). V lost 2 bases and J lost 2, with 19 bases in between. The CDR3 nucleotides read TGTGCCAGTAGTATAAGGAGGGGAAGGAGAGGGGGCAATCAGCCCCAGCATTTT. This codes for CASSIRRGRRGGNQPQHF.

This clone appeared a single time. The J gene is TRBJ2-7, the V gene TRBV27; perhaps TRBD1 as D (5 bases). Trimming cost V 0 bases and J 2 bases, with 8 bases left between them. Germline CDR1 and CDR2: MNHEY and SMNVEV (reference sequence). This CDR3 region has 14 residues. The chain's CDR3 is CASSLSQGTYEQYF. Written as DNA, the CDR3 is TGTGCCAGCAGTTTATCTCAGGGAACCTACGAGCAGTACTTC.

This clone has more than one count but fewer than ten. The chain joins TRBV11-2 to TRBJ1-2; D not resolved. The CDR3 loop spans 12 amino acids. CDR1 is SGHAT, CDR2 FQNNGV, per germline. The V end lost 0 bases, the J end lost 6 bases, and 5 bases lay between the germline ends. The CDR3 is CASSLESNGYTF. In DNA, the CDR3 is TGTGCCAGCAGCTTAGAGAGCAATGGCTACACCTTC.

This sequence joins TRBV7-9 and TRBJ2-5; 7 nucleotides line up with TRBD2. Germline V gene data show CDR1 as SEHNR and CDR2 as FQNEAQ (reference sequence). Losses at the gene ends were 5 bases for V and 4 bases for J; bases not matched to a gene: 10. The CDR3 loop spans 15 amino acids. Written as DNA, the CDR3 is TGTGCCAGCAGCAAAACTAGCGAGGCAGGAGAGACCCAGTACTTC. Protein sequence: CASSKTSEAGETQYF.

The gene calls are TRBV7-9 and TRBJ2-3; D unresolved. The CDR3 has 15 residues. CDR1 and CDR2 (germline): SEHNR, FQNEAQ (reference sequence). Deletions cut 7 bases from V and 0 bases from J, with 14 bases between. Here the CDR3 DNA reads TGTGCCAGCAACCCCCTCGGTACGAGCACAGATACGCAGTATTTT. Translating it yields CASNPLGTSTDTQYF.

This clone has only one observation. This sequence joins TRBV28 and TRBJ1-5; D remains ambiguous. The CDR3 totals 15 residues. V lost 2 bases and J 2 bases, leaving 10 bases between the germline ends. Looked up from germline, CDR1 is MDHEN and CDR2 is SYDVKM. The CDR3 reads CASSLTTPGNQPQHF. For the CDR3, the DNA is TGTGCCAGCAGTTTAACAACCCCCGGCAATCAGCCCCAGCATTTT.

The chain couples TRBV7-9 to TRBJ1-1; D remains unclear. The CDR3 totals 15 residues. The germline V gene has CDR1 SEHNR and CDR2 FQNEAQ (reference sequence). Between the trimmed V and J ends, which lost 1 base and 3 bases, there was a span of 12 bases. CDR3 DNA sequence: TGTGCCAGCAGCTTAGTCTTCCCCCGTCACACTGAAGCTTTCTTT. Translation gives CASSLVFPRHTEAFF.

This rearrangement joins TRBV4-1 to TRBJ2-7; TRBD1 is a possible D gene (5 bases). This CDR3 has 16 amino acids. Germline V lookup: CDR1 MGHRA, CDR2 YSYEKL. The V gene lost 0 bases and the J gene lost 2 bases, with 14 bases spanning the gap. In nucleotides, the CDR3 is TGCGCCAGCAGCCAAGAGGGGCAGGGAACCCCCTACGAGCAGTACTTC. Its translation is CASSQEGQGTPYEQYF.

The gene calls are TRBV4-1 and TRBJ2-7, with 7 bases fitting TRBD1. Germline trimming cut 1 base from V and 13 bases from J; bases unmatched to any gene: 4. The CDR3 spans 11 residues. The germline V gene encodes CDR1 MGHRA and CDR2 YSYEKL. CDR3 protein: CASSQVRTGYF. CDR3 nucleotides: TGCGCCAGCAGCCAAGTCAGGACAGGCTACTTC.

The chain joins TRBV10-3 to TRBJ2-2; 12 positions match TRBD2. The germline V gene encodes CDR1 ENHRY and CDR2 SYGVKD. The CDR3 runs to 16 residues. J gave up 0 bases and V 6 bases, and 2 bases lay outside the gene matches. CDR3 in amino acids: CAIRTSGGPNTGELFF. The CDR3 DNA reads TGTGCCATCAGGACTAGCGGGGGCCCGAACACCGGGGAGCTGTTTTTT.

Here the CDR3 reads CASSGPVQGQFF. CDR3 coding DNA: TGTGCCAGCAGTGGCCCGGTGCAGGGGCAGTTCTTC. The chain is built from TRBV25-1 and TRBJ2-1, with D possibly matching TRBD1 (5 bases). This CDR3 is 12 amino acids long. Trimming left V 4 bases short and J 12 bases short, with 13 bases between. Per germline, CDR1 MGHDK and CDR2 SYGVNS.

V and J are TRBV24-1 and TRBJ2-5, with 9 bases matching TRBD1. The CDR3 loop spans 15 amino acids. V trimming: 3 bases; J trimming: 5 bases; junction bases outside the gene matches: 6. Germline V CDR1 and CDR2: KGHDR, SFDVKD. In DNA form, the CDR3 reads TGTGCCACCAGTGATATACAGGGGGCTTGGGAGACCCAGTACTTC. Translated: CATSDIQGAWETQYF.

The chain recombines TRBV6-6 with TRBJ1-3, with D unresolved. The ends were cut back, 11 bases at V and 2 bases at J, with 10 bases in the middle. CDR1 and CDR2 (germline): MNHNY, SVGAGI (reference sequence). The CDR3 length is 12 residues. Here the CDR3 reads CAVGRAGNTIYF. CDR3 nucleotides: TGTGCCGTCGGGCGGGCTGGAAACACCATATATTTT.

The chain joins TRBV14 to TRBJ2-7; 7 bases align to TRBD1. The germline CDR1 and CDR2 sequences are SGHDN and FVKESK. With 6 bases clipped from V and 9 bases from J, the junction kept 14 bases outside the gene matches. This CDR3 is 14 amino acids long. This CDR3 reads CASSPTNYRGAQYF. CDR3 sequence (DNA): TGTGCCAGCAGTCCGACCAACTACAGGGGCGCGCAGTACTTC.

V usage is TRBV2 and J usage is TRBJ2-7, with 11 bases lining up with TRBD2. This CDR3 region has 19 residues. Per germline, CDR1 SNHLY and CDR2 FYNNEI. Unmatched junction bases numbered 14, after V lost 1 base and J lost 3 bases. The CDR3 reads CASSEEGLAGGLPSYEQYF. Written as DNA, the CDR3 is TGTGCCAGCAGTGAAGAGGGTCTAGCGGGGGGCTTACCTAGCTACGAGCAGTACTTC.

The chain joins TRBV27 to TRBJ2-1; 8 bases are shared with TRBD2. The CDR3 is 13 residues long. The germline V gene encodes CDR1 MNHEY and CDR2 SMNVEV (reference sequence). V trimming: 6 bases; J trimming: 6 bases; junction bases outside the gene matches: 4. CDR3 in DNA: TGTGCCAGCAGCCGCCGGGAGGGCAATGAGCAGTTCTTC. Amino acid sequence: CASSRREGNEQFF.

The rearrangement joins TRBV6-6 to TRBJ2-4; D remains unclear. This CDR3 is 12 amino acids long. V was shortened by 5 bases and J by 2 bases, with 4 bases between the two germline ends. Germline V lookup: CDR1 MNHNY, CDR2 SVGAGI (reference sequence). In DNA form, the CDR3 reads TGTGCCAGCAGTGGGCCCAAAAACATTCAGTACTTC. Encoded protein: CASSGPKNIQYF.

V usage is TRBV7-2 and J usage is TRBJ2-7; 12 nucleotides line up with TRBD2. V gave up 5 bases and J gave up 6 bases; unmatched junction bases: 5. The CDR3 has 14 residues. The germline CDR1 and CDR2 sequences are SGHTA and FQGNSA. The CDR3 DNA follows: TGTGCCAGCAGCCCGGGACTAGCGGGCTCCGAGCAGTACTTC. Translating it yields CASSPGLAGSEQYF.

The chain links TRBV6-2 or TRBV6-3 to TRBJ1-1, with D possibly being TRBD1 (6 bases). This CDR3 is 14 amino acids long. V was trimmed by 5 bases and J by 7 bases, leaving 17 bases between them. Germline V gene lookup returns CDR1 MNHEY and CDR2 SVGEGT. The chain's CDR3 is CASSRSGTWNEAFF. The CDR3 nucleotides read TGTGCCAGCAGTAGATCCGGGACATGGAATGAAGCTTTCTTT.

The gene calls are TRBV3-1 (or the pseudogene TRBV3-2) and TRBJ2-7; 11 bases are a match to TRBD2. The V segment lost 3 bases and the J segment 5 bases; nucleotides outside the gene matches: 12. CDR3 length: 17 residues. From germline, CDR1 is LGHDT and CDR2 YNNKEL (reference sequence). The CDR3 coding sequence is TGTGCCAGCAGCCAGGCCGACCTACTAGCGGGGGTGAACGAGCAGTACTTC. Translation gives CASSQADLLAGVNEQYF.

This clone was counted a single time. The CDR3 region is CASSTRTEQYF. CDR3 nucleotides: TGTGCCAGCAGTACCCGGACTGAGCAGTACTTC. This chain uses TRBV12-3 or TRBV12-4 with TRBJ2-7, with a possible D match to TRBD2 (5 bases). The CDR3 extends over 11 amino acids. V gave up 5 bases and J gave up 7 bases, with 9 bases separating them.

Note on this clone: Other DNA sequences in the same sample also yield this CDR3. The rearrangement links TRBV18 to TRBJ2-7; D is possibly TRBD2 (5 bases). The CDR3 runs to 14 residues. Germline loops: CDR1 KGHSH, CDR2 LQKENI. V was trimmed by 3 bases and J by 0 bases, leaving 9 bases between them. CDR3 residues: CASSPPSGSYEQYF. The CDR3 region has the DNA TGTGCCAGCTCACCGCCCAGCGGCTCCTACGAGCAGTACTTC.